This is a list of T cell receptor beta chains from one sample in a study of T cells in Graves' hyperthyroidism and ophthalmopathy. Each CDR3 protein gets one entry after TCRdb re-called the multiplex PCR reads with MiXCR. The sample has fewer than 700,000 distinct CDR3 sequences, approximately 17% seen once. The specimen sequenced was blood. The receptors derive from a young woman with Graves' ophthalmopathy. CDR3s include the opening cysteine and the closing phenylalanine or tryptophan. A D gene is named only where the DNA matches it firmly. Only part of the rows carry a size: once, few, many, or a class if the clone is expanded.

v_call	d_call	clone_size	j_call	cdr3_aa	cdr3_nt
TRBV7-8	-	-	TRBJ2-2	CASSGYRGGTGELFF	TGTGCCAGCAGCGGATACAGGGGGGGCACCGGGGAGCTGTTTTTT
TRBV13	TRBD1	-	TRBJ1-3	CASSFQGGKDSGNTIYF	TGTGCCAGCAGCTTCCAGGGGGGAAAGGACTCTGGAAACACCATATATTTT
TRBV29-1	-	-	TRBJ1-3	CSVEEGSRNTIYF	TGCAGCGTTGAGGAAGGGTCAAGAAACACCATATATTTT
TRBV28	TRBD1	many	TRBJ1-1	CASSLQGTGDTEAFF	TGTGCCAGCAGTTTACAAGGGACAGGGGACACTGAAGCTTTCTTT
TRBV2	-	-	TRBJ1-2	CARTTGSRGGYTF	TGTGCCAGAACCACCGGGTCCCGGGGAGGCTACACCTTC
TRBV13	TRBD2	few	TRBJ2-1	CASSPPGGAGGSYNEQFF	TGTGCCAGCAGCCCCCCCGGAGGAGCGGGAGGTTCCTACAATGAGCAGTTCTTC
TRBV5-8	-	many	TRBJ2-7	CASSLVGRNYEQYF	TGTGCCAGCAGCTTGGTAGGGAGGAACTACGAGCAGTACTTC
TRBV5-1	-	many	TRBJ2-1	CASSRYSSYNEQFF	TGCGCCAGCAGTCGTTACTCCTCCTACAATGAGCAGTTCTTC
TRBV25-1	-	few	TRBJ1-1	CASSALGLAFF	TGTGCCAGCAGTGCCTTGGGGCTAGCTTTCTTT
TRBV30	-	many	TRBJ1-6	CAWSELEGTPLHF	TGTGCCTGGAGTGAGCTCGAAGGGACACCCCTCCACTTT
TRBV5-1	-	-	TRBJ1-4	CASSLGWGGNEKLFF	TGCGCCAGCAGCCTCGGCTGGGGGGGGAATGAAAAACTGTTTTTT
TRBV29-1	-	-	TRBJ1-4	CSVAQSNEKLFF	TGCAGCGTTGCTCAGAGTAATGAAAAACTGTTTTTT
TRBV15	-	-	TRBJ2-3	CATSSRYAGLADTQYF	TGTGCCACCAGCAGTCGTTATGCAGGCCTGGCAGATACGCAGTATTTT
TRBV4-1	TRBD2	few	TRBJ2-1	CASSPGTSGSGNEQFF	TGCGCCAGCAGCCCCGGGACTAGCGGGAGTGGCAATGAGCAGTTCTTC
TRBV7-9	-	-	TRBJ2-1	CASDYRDLNNEQFF	TGTGCCAGTGACTACCGGGACCTAAACAATGAGCAGTTCTTC
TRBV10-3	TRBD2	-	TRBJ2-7	CAISEVGGPHEQYF	TGTGCCATCAGTGAGGTGGGAGGGCCCCACGAGCAGTACTTC
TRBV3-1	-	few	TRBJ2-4	CASSQEKGGLAKNIQYF	TGTGCCAGCAGCCAAGAGAAGGGGGGGCTAGCCAAAAACATTCAGTACTTC
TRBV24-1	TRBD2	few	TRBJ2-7	CATSDGGGGQYEQYF	TGTGCCACCAGTGACGGGGGCGGGGGGCAGTACGAGCAGTACTTC
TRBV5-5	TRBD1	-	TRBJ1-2	CASSLWGQGLSYTF	TGTGCCAGCAGCTTGTGGGGACAGGGCCTAAGCTACACCTTC
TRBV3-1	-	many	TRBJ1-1	CASSQDRWLNTEAFF	TGTGCCAGCAGCCAAGATCGATGGTTGAACACTGAAGCTTTCTTT
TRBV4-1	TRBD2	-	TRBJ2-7	CASSQEASGSYEQYF	TGCGCCAGCAGCCAAGAGGCTAGCGGGAGCTACGAGCAGTACTTC
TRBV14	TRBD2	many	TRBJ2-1	CASSHVAGGTYNEQFF	TGTGCCAGCAGCCACGTAGCGGGTGGGACCTACAATGAGCAGTTCTTC
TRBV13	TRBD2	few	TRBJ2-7	CASSSTSGTYEQYF	TGTGCCAGCAGCTCGACTAGCGGGACCTACGAGCAGTACTTC
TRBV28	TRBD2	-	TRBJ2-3	CASRLAGESTDTQYF	TGTGCCAGCAGACTAGCGGGAGAAAGCACAGATACGCAGTATTTT
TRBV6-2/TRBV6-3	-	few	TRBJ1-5	CASSYSRAGGQPQHF	TGTGCCAGCAGTTACTCGAGGGCAGGAGGCCAGCCCCAGCATTTT
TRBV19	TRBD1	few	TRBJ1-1	CASSTTTRQGSNTEAFF	TGTGCCAGTAGTACAACCACTAGACAGGGATCGAACACTGAAGCTTTCTTT
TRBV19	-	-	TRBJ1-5	CASSKGPSNQPQHF	TGTGCCAGTAGTAAAGGGCCTTCCAATCAGCCCCAGCATTTT
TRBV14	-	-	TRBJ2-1	CASSHSAEVDHEQFF	TGTGCCAGCAGCCATTCAGCGGAAGTTGACCATGAGCAGTTCTTC
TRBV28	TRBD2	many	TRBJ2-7	CASSSLADYEQYF	TGTGCCAGCAGTTCGCTAGCGGACTACGAGCAGTACTTC
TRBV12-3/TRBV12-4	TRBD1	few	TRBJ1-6	CASSQGTGYNSPLHF	TGTGCCAGCAGCCAAGGGACAGGGTACAATTCACCCCTCCACTTT
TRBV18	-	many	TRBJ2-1	CASSPRDSSYNEQFF	TGTGCCAGCTCACCACGAGATAGCTCCTACAATGAGCAGTTCTTC
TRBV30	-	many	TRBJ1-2	CAWSGRGLTF	TGTGCCTGGAGTGGACGGGGACTCACCTTC
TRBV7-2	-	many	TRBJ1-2	CASSLLQGYGYTF	TGTGCCAGCAGCTTACTTCAAGGCTATGGCTACACCTTC
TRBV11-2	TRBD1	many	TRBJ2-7	CASSLDDRESYEQYF	TGTGCCAGCAGCTTAGACGACAGGGAGAGCTACGAGCAGTACTTC
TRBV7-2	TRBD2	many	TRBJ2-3	CASSLDRGLGTDTQYF	TGTGCCAGCAGCTTAGACCGGGGACTAGGCACAGATACGCAGTATTTT
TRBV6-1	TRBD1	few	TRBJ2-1	CASSDSGGTGGNEQFF	TGTGCCAGCAGTGACTCGGGCGGGACAGGGGGCAATGAGCAGTTCTTC
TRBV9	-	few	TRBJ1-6	CASSVDQGNNSPLHF	TGTGCCAGCAGCGTAGATCAGGGAAATAATTCACCCCTCCACTTT
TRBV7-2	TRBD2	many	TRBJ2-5	CASSLLAGRETQYF	TGTGCCAGCAGCTTACTAGCGGGACGGGAGACCCAGTACTTC
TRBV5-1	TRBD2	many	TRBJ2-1	CASSLGLAGTYNEQFF	TGCGCCAGCAGCTTGGGGCTAGCGGGAACCTACAATGAGCAGTTCTTC
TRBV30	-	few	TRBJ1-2	CAWSTRQDRSSYGYTF	TGTGCCTGGAGTACGAGACAGGACCGATCTTCTTATGGCTACACCTTC
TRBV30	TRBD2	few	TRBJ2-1	CAWRGSGASGSYYNEQFF	TGTGCCTGGAGGGGATCTGGGGCTAGCGGGAGTTACTACAATGAGCAGTTCTTC
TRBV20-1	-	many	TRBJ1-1	CSAIPLNTEAFF	TGCAGTGCCATCCCTCTGAACACTGAAGCTTTCTTT
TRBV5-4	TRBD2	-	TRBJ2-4	CASSVVGSGGAGDIQYF	TGTGCCAGCAGCGTTGTGGGTAGCGGGGGGGCGGGGGACATTCAGTACTTC
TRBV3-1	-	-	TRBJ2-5	CASSQDLTGQETQYF	TGTGCCAGCAGCCAAGATCTAACGGGGCAAGAGACCCAGTACTTC
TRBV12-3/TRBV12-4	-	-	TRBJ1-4	CASRSPENEKLFF	TGTGCCAGCAGGTCCCCGGAGAATGAAAAACTGTTTTTT
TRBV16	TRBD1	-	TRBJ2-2	CASSRDRDSGELFF	TGTGCCAGCAGCCGGGACAGGGACTCCGGGGAGCTGTTTTTT
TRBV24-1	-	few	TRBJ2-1	CATSDPWKGGGTSEQFF	TGTGCCACCAGTGATCCGTGGAAGGGGGGTGGGACAAGTGAGCAGTTCTTC
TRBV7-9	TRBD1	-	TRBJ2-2	CASSSQGVSSGELFF	TGTGCCAGCAGCTCACAGGGGGTATCGAGCGGGGAGCTGTTTTTT
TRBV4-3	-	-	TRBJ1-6	CASSQTGTDNSPLHF	TGCGCCAGCAGCCAGACCGGGACTGATAATTCACCCCTCCACTTT
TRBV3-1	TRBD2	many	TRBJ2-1	CASSQDRLADNEQFF	TGTGCCAGCAGCCAAGACAGACTAGCCGACAATGAGCAGTTCTTC
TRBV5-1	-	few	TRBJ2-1	CASSPLEGVNNEQFF	TGCGCCAGCAGCCCGCTGGAGGGGGTTAACAATGAGCAGTTCTTC
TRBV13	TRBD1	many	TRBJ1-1	CASSLVRGADQNTEAFF	TGTGCCAGCAGCCTAGTCAGGGGGGCAGATCAGAACACTGAAGCTTTCTTT
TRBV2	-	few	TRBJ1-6	CASSGSRTLNSPLHF	TGTGCCAGCAGTGGATCCAGGACACTTAATTCACCCCTCCACTTT
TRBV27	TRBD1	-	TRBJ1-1	CASSSATGGTNTEAFF	TGTGCCAGCAGTTCCGCGACAGGGGGGACGAACACTGAAGCTTTCTTT
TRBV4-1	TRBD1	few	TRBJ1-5	CASSQTGGRYSNQPQHF	TGCGCCAGCAGCCAGACAGGGGGACGATATAGCAATCAGCCCCAGCATTTT
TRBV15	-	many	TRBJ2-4	CATSREAGVEKNIQYF	TGTGCCACCAGCAGAGAGGCAGGAGTAGAGAAAAACATTCAGTACTTC
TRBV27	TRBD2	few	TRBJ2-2	CASSLSSGRALYTGELFF	TGTGCCAGCAGTTTATCTAGCGGGAGGGCCTTATATACCGGGGAGCTGTTTTTT
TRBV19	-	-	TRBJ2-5	CASSIPGQGGETQYF	TGTGCCAGTAGTATTCCCGGACAGGGAGGGGAGACCCAGTACTTC
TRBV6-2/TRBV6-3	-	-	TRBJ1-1	CASSYEERGGANTEAFF	TGTGCCAGCAGTTACGAGGAACGGGGGGGCGCGAACACTGAAGCTTTCTTT